This T cell receptor beta chain emerged from a study of OX40 agonist ivuxolimab in advanced cancers. Study in general: Therapy given before enrollment (anti-PD-1, anti-PD-L1 or anti-CTLA-4) was allowed, and 40% had some.

The CDR3 contains 13 residues. Germline V CDR1 and CDR2: MNHNY, SVGAGI (reference sequence). V was clipped by 5 bases and J by 4 bases, with 9 bases between them. This clone was found a few times. The target antigen is unknown. Study findings and constraints: No determination was made of the antigen specificity of the expanded peripheral T cells.

The method was immunoSEQ multiplex PCR; TCRdb's version includes in-frame clones alone and lacks a portion of them. This sample carries around 79,000 clones, 92% of them seen once, and the ten largest clones take roughly 10%. The V call is TRBV6-6, the J call TRBJ1-5, with D perhaps TRBD1 (6 bases). Material: CD4+ or CD8+ T cells sorted from blood, obtained in a trial of the OX40 agonist ivuxolimab. This TCR was sampled from an adult with an advanced solid tumor such as melanoma, head and neck, liver or kidney cancer. The CDR3 is CASSHRANQPQHF. CDR3 nucleotides: TGTGCCAGCAGTCACAGGGCTAATCAGCCCCAGCATTTT.